A single sample gave rise to the 11 T cell receptor beta chains below, sequenced in a study of blood T cells in healthy people across ages. PCR was performed a second time for 7 to 11 cycles using a sample-barcoded 5' primer and a J-beta primer mix. TCRdb re-called the 5' RACE reads with MiXCR, one entry per CDR3 protein. The sample lists 800,000 to 1,000,000 distinct CDR3 sequences; about 44% were seen once. Sequenced: blood. All receptors come from a young man in good health.

The chain combines TRBV4-1 with TRBJ2-4, with 8 bases lining up with TRBD2. The germline gives CDR1 MGHRA, CDR2 YSYEKL. V dropped 0 bases and J dropped 13; count of bases not matched to a gene: 14. The CDR3 length is 16 residues. The CDR3 DNA follows: TGCGCCAGCAGCCAAGACCCCTTGACGGGGGGGCTAGAGCAGTACTTC. It translates to CASSQDPLTGGLEQYF.

The rearrangement joins TRBV15 to TRBJ1-4, with D perhaps TRBD1 (6 bases). The germline gives CDR1 LNHNV, CDR2 YYDKDF (reference sequence). Trimming took 0 bases from V and 7 from J, leaving 15 bases between them. The CDR3 is 16 residues long. This chain's CDR3 is CATSRDHGGSSEKLFF. CDR3 in DNA: TGTGCCACCAGCAGAGATCACGGGGGCTCTAGTGAAAAACTGTTTTTT.

As regards this clonotype: This may arise from a read error, as a much more abundant clone is one base away. This chain joins TRBV10-3 and TRBJ2-3; 12 bases are a match to TRBD2. From germline, CDR1 is ENHRY and CDR2 SYGVKD. The CDR3 has 15 residues. The CDR3 reads CTIMASGGVTDTQYF. CDR3 DNA: TGTACCATCATGGCTAGCGGGGGGGTAACAGATACGCAGTATTTT.

The chain combines TRBV5-6 with TRBJ1-2, with D hard to call. Trimming cost V 1 base and J 6 bases, with 16 bases left between them. Per germline, CDR1 SGHDT and CDR2 YYEEEE. The CDR3 runs 15 residues. The CDR3 spells CASSLREADGDGYTF. The CDR3 bases are TGTGCCAGCAGCTTGAGGGAGGCGGACGGGGATGGCTACACCTTC.

The chain carries TRBV7-2 and TRBJ2-7, with D tentatively TRBD1 (5 bases). The CDR3 loop spans 12 amino acids. From germline, CDR1 is SGHTA and CDR2 FQGNSA. V lost 4 bases, J lost 6 bases, and 10 bases lay in between. CDR3 amino acids: CASSSIGAEQYF. CDR3 nucleotides: TGTGCCAGCAGCTCAATTGGGGCCGAGCAGTACTTC.

The chain joins TRBV28 to TRBJ1-5; 10 nucleotides agree with TRBD1. The CDR3 covers 17 residues. Trimming took 5 bases from V and 7 from J; bases not matched to a gene: 14. From germline, CDR1 is MDHEN and CDR2 SYDVKM. The CDR3 DNA reads TGTGCCAGCAGTCCAGGGGCCGGGACAGGGGTAAGACAGCCCCAGCATTTT. Its protein is CASSPGAGTGVRQPQHF.

This clonotype was seen once. CDR3 DNA: TGTGCCAGCAGCCTGGGACGGTGGGGCAATCAGCCCCAGCATTTT. This sequence encodes CASSLGRWGNQPQHF. The chain carries TRBV5-8 and TRBJ1-5; perhaps TRBD1 as D (5 bases). The germline V gene has CDR1 SGHTS and CDR2 YDEGEE. Trimming took 4 bases from V and 2 from J, leaving 13 bases between them. CDR3 length: 15 residues.

The chain carries TRBV7-6 and TRBJ2-1, with 10 bases lining up with TRBD1. The CDR3 totals 15 residues. The trim removed 2 bases at V and 6 bases at J, leaving 4 bases unmatched. Germline V lookup: CDR1 SGHVS, CDR2 FNYEAQ. DNA of the CDR3: TGTGCCAGCAGCTTAAGACAGGGGGCCTTCAATGAGCAGTTCTTC. Residues: CASSLRQGAFNEQFF.

In this sample, this clonotype turned up a few times. V gene TRBV24-1 combines with J gene TRBJ2-3, with 9 bases aligning to TRBD1. The length of the CDR3 is 17 residues. V dropped 3 bases and J dropped 4; count of bases not matched to a gene: 10. Germline values: CDR1 KGHDR, CDR2 SFDVKD. CDR3: CATSDPLDRGLPDTQYF. CDR3 DNA: TGTGCCACCAGTGATCCTTTGGACAGGGGATTGCCAGATACGCAGTATTTT.

The sample holds a few counts of this clonotype. This chain connects TRBV20-1 to TRBJ2-2; TRBD2 matches 7 bases. The CDR3 spans 15 residues. Germline V gene sequence: CDR1 DFQATT, CDR2 SNEGSKA (reference sequence). The ends lost 1 base at V and 4 bases at J; junction bases unmatched: 6. CDR3 loop: CSARVGGGVTGELFF. The DNA of the CDR3 is TGCAGTGCTAGAGTGGGGGGGGGAGTCACCGGGGAGCTGTTTTTT.

The chain is built from TRBV5-1 and TRBJ1-6; D is unclear. Germline V gene lookup returns CDR1 SGHRS and CDR2 YFSETQ. V lost 4 bases, J lost 10 bases, and 9 bases lay in between. This CDR3 is 12 amino acids long. CDR3 residues: CASSPDQSPLHF. The CDR3 DNA follows: TGCGCCAGCAGCCCCGATCAGTCACCCCTCCACTTT. Filled out from reference TRBV5-1 and TRBJ1-6, the complete variable domain reads KAGVTQTPRYLIKTRGQQVTLSCSPISGHRSVSWYQQTPGQGLQFLFEYFSETQRNKGNFPGRFSGRQFSNSRSEMNVSTLELGDSALYLCASSPDQSPLHFGNGTRLTVT.